This TCR beta chain appears in the sequencing data of a study of graft-versus-host responses after intestinal transplantation listed by TCRdb under 2021. A note on the overall study: Recipients received multivisceral, liver-intestinal, or isolated intestinal transplants. To identify alloreactive clones, pre-transplant mixed lymphocyte reaction products were sequenced and then compared with unstimulated pre-transplant donor and recipient T cells. Samples from three later patients were sequenced in-house on an Illumina MiSeq with MiXCR processing rather than by the commercial service. The cohort enrolled about two dozen intestinal transplant recipients, one of whom was a retransplant, and a few patients without pretransplant specimens were excluded. After intestinal transplantation, graft-versus-host and host-versus-graft alloreactive T cell clones in the graft, circulation and bone marrow were tracked using bulk TCR-beta CDR3 sequencing. Donor T cell macrochimerism was defined as a peak of at least 4% donor T cells among recipient peripheral blood mononuclear cells. All recipients received anti-thymocyte globulin induction followed by maintenance tacrolimus and steroids for two to four years. General study outcomes and caveats: Conclusions were limited by the relatively low number and heterogeneity of intestinal transplant patients. Peak levels of circulating GvH clones were associated with declines in HvG clones early after transplant. In the allografts of patients with donor T cell macrochimerism, GvH to HvG T cell clonal ratios were high. GvH clones were detected in recipient bone marrow, and some of these GvH clones were observed earlier in ileal mucosa or blood, consistent with an intestinal mucosal origin.

To note about this clone: No much larger clonotype is one base removed from it; base qualities were not supplied.

The time point label on this specimen signifies: cells obtained before transplantation from donor or recipient. In the mixed lymphocyte reactions, roughly 200,000 CFSE-labeled pre-transplant responders were plated with roughly 200,000 irradiated violet-dye-labeled stimulators and cultured for 5 to 6 days. After the mixed lymphocyte reaction, proliferating CD3+CD4+CFSE-low and CD3+CD8+CFSE-low responder cells were FACS-sorted on a BD Influx sorter. V and J lose 1 base and 7 bases, and a span of 8 bases separates them. From the germline V gene, CDR1 is SGHTA and CDR2 is FQGNSA. The CDR3 runs 13 amino acids, cysteine and phenylalanine included. The retained sequence is limited to the CDR3, 39 bases, with the frame set at the first base. Receptors were amplified or captured by the immunoSEQ multiplex PCR assay. For most patients, genomic DNA was isolated using the Qiagen DNeasy Blood and Tissue Kit and was shipped frozen to Adaptive Biotechnologies for TCR sequencing. High-throughput TCR-beta CDR3 sequencing of genomic DNA from most patients was performed by Adaptive Biotechnologies. The original pipeline was this. TCR sequencing data for 18 patients were retrieved from Adaptive's ImmunoSEQ software; three other patients were processed with MiXCR and VDJtools. To correct CD4 versus CD8 sorting errors, any sequence found in both subsets at a frequency ratio below 5:1 was removed. CDR3 nucleotide sequences shared by donor and recipient were removed because the origin of these sequences could not be assigned. At least 2-fold expansion over unstimulated cells and a minimum CFSE-low frequency of 0.002% (template counts) or 0.001% (read counts) were required for clones to be classified as alloreactive. Clones detected in sequenced pre-transplant spleen, lymph node, or MLR CFSE-low populations of the donor or recipient were defined as mappable. The cumulative frequency of alloreactive clones was calculated as a percentage of all sequences, weighted by copy number. Entries here come from immuneACCESS through TCRdb and include only in-frame sequences with V and J called. Some clones fail to appear in such tables; in the studies checked, an unresolved V gene covers under half of the shortfall, and the cause of the remainder is unknown. V and J calls and clone size follow that table, whereas D and trimming were derived from the DNA. This sample gives about 21,000 clones in total; 40% to 55% of them show up just once. The ten most abundant clones make up roughly 1% of the sample.

This clonotype was sampled from a human patient who received an intestinal transplant. This sample comprised alloreactive CD4+ T cells from a mixed lymphocyte reaction culture, obtained before intestinal transplant. According to the study, the label for this sample's cell subset or site signals: CFSE-low proliferating T cells sorted from approximately six-day pre-transplant mixed lymphocyte reaction (GvH or HvG direction). The sequence joins TRBV7-2 to TRBJ2-1; the D gene is perhaps TRBD1, from 6 matching bases. The CDR3 region reads CASSLDRVNEQFF. The sequenced DNA: TGTGCCAGCAGCTTAGACAGGGTAAATGAGCAGTTCTTC.